A selection of T cell receptor beta chains follows, all from one sample in a study of shared clonotypes between healthy human individuals. Repertoires were generated with immunoSEQ multiplex PCR, while TCRdb's copy carries only in-frame clones and drops some. Altogether some 2.1 million clones are present, around 93% being singletons, with the ten largest covering around 1.8%. Material for sequencing was naive CD8+ T cells from PBMCs. The receptors come from a man younger than 30 in good health. Some clones in this sample may be carry-over from other donors' samples. CDR3s include the opening cysteine and the closing phenylalanine or tryptophan. Fields, in order: J gene, D gene, clone size, CDR3 length, V gene, CDR3 protein, CDR3 DNA. The D gene is left open where the match is weak. Only some rows state a clone size, as once, few, many or a class for expanded clones.

J: TRBJ2-7; D: TRBD2; size: NA; length: 15; V: TRBV4-2; CDR3: CASSQEQAGSYEQYF; DNA: TGTGCCAGCAGCCAAGAGCAAGCGGGATCCTACGAGCAGTACTTC
J: TRBJ1-4; D: NA; size: NA; length: 15; V: TRBV7-9; CDR3: CASSGQGPRVEKLFF; DNA: TGTGCCAGCAGCGGCCAGGGTCCAAGGGTCGAAAAACTGTTTTTT
J: TRBJ2-7; D: TRBD1; size: NA; length: 13; V: TRBV28; CDR3: CASKDRLAYEQYF; DNA: TGTGCCAGCAAGGACAGGTTAGCCTACGAGCAGTACTTC
J: TRBJ2-1; D: TRBD2; size: NA; length: 16; V: TRBV10-3; CDR3: CAISVRREGRYNEQFF; DNA: TGTGCCATCAGTGTTCGGCGGGAGGGCCGGTACAATGAGCAGTTCTTC
J: TRBJ2-5; D: TRBD1; size: few; length: 14; V: TRBV7-9; CDR3: CASRAGTGEETQYF; DNA: TGTGCCAGCAGGGCCGGGACAGGGGAAGAGACCCAGTACTTC
J: TRBJ2-1; D: TRBD2; size: NA; length: 14; V: TRBV10-2; CDR3: CASSGDYGIFEQFF; DNA: TGCGCCAGCAGTGGGGACTACGGAATCTTTGAGCAGTTCTTC
J: TRBJ2-1; D: NA; size: NA; length: 13; V: TRBV30; CDR3: CAWSVAGYNEQFF; DNA: TGTGCCTGGAGTGTAGCAGGATACAATGAGCAGTTCTTC
J: TRBJ2-1; D: TRBD2; size: NA; length: 18; V: TRBV9; CDR3: CASSSRTSGRAGVNEQFF; DNA: TGTGCCAGCAGCTCCCGGACTAGCGGGAGGGCCGGGGTAAATGAGCAGTTCTTC
J: TRBJ2-7; D: NA; size: NA; length: 11; V: TRBV6-1; CDR3: CASAQYYEQYF; DNA: TGTGCCAGCGCCCAATACTACGAGCAGTACTTC
J: TRBJ1-4; D: NA; size: NA; length: 15; V: TRBV7-2; CDR3: CASSLGRLYNEKLFF; DNA: TGTGCCAGCAGCTTAGGACGGCTATATAATGAAAAACTGTTTTTT
J: TRBJ2-1; D: TRBD2; size: NA; length: 16; V: TRBV5-1; CDR3: CASSSPLAGIYNEQFF; DNA: TGCGCCAGCAGCTCCCCACTAGCGGGGATATACAATGAGCAGTTCTTC
J: TRBJ2-5; D: NA; size: NA; length: 13; V: TRBV28; CDR3: CASSLRLQETQYF; DNA: TGTGCCAGCAGTTTAAGGCTACAAGAGACCCAGTACTTC
J: TRBJ2-2; D: NA; size: NA; length: 16; V: TRBV9; CDR3: CASSPNRLGWAGELFF; DNA: TGTGCCAGCAGCCCAAACCGACTCGGGTGGGCCGGGGAGCTGTTTTTT
J: TRBJ2-6; D: TRBD2; size: NA; length: 19; V: TRBV9; CDR3: CASSVQREGFTSGANVLTF; DNA: TGTGCCAGCAGCGTCCAGAGGGAGGGATTCACATCTGGGGCCAACGTCCTGACTTTC
J: TRBJ1-2; D: TRBD1; size: NA; length: 13; V: TRBV27; CDR3: CASSFDRADGYTF; DNA: TGTGCCAGCAGTTTTGACAGGGCAGATGGCTACACCTTC
J: TRBJ2-7; D: TRBD2; size: NA; length: 14; V: TRBV7-9; CDR3: CASSLVVGGAEQYF; DNA: TGTGCCAGCAGCTTAGTGGTCGGGGGGGCCGAGCAGTACTTC
J: TRBJ2-2; D: NA; size: NA; length: 18; V: TRBV4-1; CDR3: CASSQELWSGRGPGELFF; DNA: TGCGCCAGCAGCCAAGAGTTGTGGTCGGGCAGGGGCCCCGGGGAGCTGTTTTTT
J: TRBJ1-1; D: TRBD1; size: NA; length: 14; V: TRBV28; CDR3: CASRDRGMNTEAFF; DNA: TGTGCCAGTAGGGACAGGGGAATGAACACTGAAGCTTTCTTT
J: TRBJ1-2; D: NA; size: once; length: 13; V: TRBV29-1; CDR3: CSALGGYHYGYTF; DNA: TGCAGCGCCCTGGGGGGGTATCACTATGGCTACACCTTC
J: TRBJ2-7; D: TRBD2; size: NA; length: 14; V: TRBV10-2; CDR3: CASSEPSGVYEQYF; DNA: TGCGCCAGCAGTGAGCCTAGCGGGGTCTACGAGCAGTACTTC
J: TRBJ2-7; D: TRBD1; size: NA; length: 12; V: TRBV4-1; CDR3: CASSQDDREQYF; DNA: TGCGCCAGCAGCCAAGACGACAGGGAACAGTACTTC
J: TRBJ2-3; D: NA; size: NA; length: 15; V: TRBV7-9; CDR3: CASSLADREGDTQYF; DNA: TGTGCCAGCAGCTTAGCGGACCGGGAAGGAGATACGCAGTATTTT
J: TRBJ2-5; D: TRBD1; size: NA; length: 16; V: TRBV7-2; CDR3: CASSLGVTGGGETQYF; DNA: TGTGCCAGCAGCTTAGGTGTGACAGGGGGTGGAGAGACCCAGTACTTC
J: TRBJ1-5; D: NA; size: NA; length: 16; V: TRBV7-9; CDR3: CASSLGEGKIDQPQHF; DNA: TGTGCCAGCAGCCTGGGCGAGGGAAAGATTGATCAGCCCCAGCATTTT
J: TRBJ1-4; D: NA; size: NA; length: 15; V: TRBV7-9; CDR3: CASSHKGLEGEKLFF; DNA: TGTGCCAGCAGCCATAAGGGCCTAGAGGGTGAAAAACTGTTTTTT
J: TRBJ2-6; D: TRBD1; size: NA; length: 20; V: TRBV5-1; CDR3: CASSVPRDRVSSSGANVLTF; DNA: TGCGCCAGCAGCGTGCCTAGGGACAGGGTGTCTTCCTCTGGGGCCAACGTCCTGACTTTC
J: TRBJ2-2; D: NA; size: NA; length: 12; V: TRBV27; CDR3: CASSLYTGELFF; DNA: TGTGCCAGCAGCCTCTACACCGGGGAGCTGTTTTTT
J: TRBJ2-1; D: NA; size: NA; length: 16; V: TRBV5-1; CDR3: CASSLAPGTPDNEQFF; DNA: TGCGCCAGCAGCTTGGCCCCGGGGACACCGGACAATGAGCAGTTCTTC
J: TRBJ2-4; D: NA; size: NA; length: 13; V: TRBV2; CDR3: CARETDAGNIQYF; DNA: TGTGCCAGAGAGACGGACGCCGGAAACATTCAGTACTTC
J: TRBJ2-7; D: TRBD2; size: NA; length: 16; V: TRBV27; CDR3: CASSLFSSGGPYEQYF; DNA: TGTGCCAGCAGTTTATTCTCTAGCGGGGGCCCATACGAGCAGTACTTC
J: TRBJ2-1; D: NA; size: NA; length: 14; V: TRBV27; CDR3: CASTFIGTDNEQFF; DNA: TGTGCCAGCACCTTTATAGGGACCGACAATGAGCAGTTCTTC
J: TRBJ2-7; D: TRBD1; size: NA; length: 15; V: TRBV28; CDR3: CASSFPGQGSVEQYF; DNA: TGTGCCAGCAGTTTCCCGGGACAGGGATCGGTCGAGCAGTACTTC
J: TRBJ2-7; D: NA; size: NA; length: 12; V: TRBV2; CDR3: CASGKGTYEQYF; DNA: TGTGCCAGCGGTAAGGGGACCTACGAGCAGTACTTC
J: TRBJ2-1; D: NA; size: NA; length: 13; V: TRBV10-3; CDR3: CAHAPEQVNEQFF; DNA: TGTGCCCACGCTCCGGAGCAGGTGAATGAGCAGTTCTTC
J: TRBJ2-7; D: TRBD1; size: NA; length: 14; V: TRBV10-3; CDR3: CAIRAGQGGYEQYF; DNA: TGTGCCATCAGGGCGGGACAGGGGGGTTACGAGCAGTACTTC
J: TRBJ1-1; D: TRBD1; size: once; length: 14; V: TRBV18; CDR3: CASSSDRGNTEAFF; DNA: TGTGCCAGCTCATCTGACAGGGGCAACACTGAAGCTTTCTTT
J: TRBJ2-7; D: NA; size: NA; length: 12; V: TRBV28; CDR3: CAKGRGAYEQYF; DNA: TGTGCCAAAGGACGTGGGGCCTACGAGCAGTACTTC
J: TRBJ1-1; D: NA; size: few; length: 12; V: TRBV7-9; CDR3: CAGDDLNTEAFF; DNA: TGTGCCGGGGACGATTTAAACACTGAAGCTTTCTTT
J: TRBJ1-1; D: NA; size: NA; length: 13; V: TRBV13; CDR3: CASRDNLNTEAFF; DNA: TGTGCCAGCAGGGACAACTTGAACACTGAAGCTTTCTTT
J: TRBJ1-5; D: TRBD1; size: NA; length: 16; V: TRBV4-1; CDR3: CASSQAQGLSNQPQHF; DNA: TGCGCCAGCAGCCAGGCACAGGGGCTGAGCAATCAGCCCCAGCATTTT
J: TRBJ2-1; D: TRBD1; size: NA; length: 15; V: TRBV4-1; CDR3: CASSQELTGTDEQFF; DNA: TGCGCCAGCAGCCAGGAACTGACAGGGACCGATGAGCAGTTCTTC
J: TRBJ2-3; D: NA; size: NA; length: 14; V: TRBV7-9; CDR3: CASSHPVSTDTQYF; DNA: TGTGCCAGCAGCCACCCGGTCAGCACAGATACGCAGTATTTT
J: TRBJ2-1; D: NA; size: NA; length: 16; V: TRBV7-9; CDR3: CASSSTGPILYNEQFF; DNA: TGTGCCAGCAGCTCCACCGGGCCAATTTTATACAATGAGCAGTTCTTC
J: TRBJ1-2; D: NA; size: NA; length: 14; V: TRBV10-3; CDR3: CAISESYLHYGYTF; DNA: TGTGCCATCAGTGAGTCGTACTTACACTATGGCTACACCTTC
J: TRBJ2-7; D: NA; size: NA; length: 14; V: TRBV21-1; CDR3: CASNPGTGSYEQYF; DNA: TGTGCCAGCAACCCCGGGACAGGGTCCTACGAGCAGTACTTC
J: TRBJ2-1; D: TRBD2; size: NA; length: 15; V: TRBV9; CDR3: CASSVGGRATNEQFF; DNA: TGTGCCAGCAGCGTAGGTGGGAGGGCCACCAATGAGCAGTTCTTC
J: TRBJ2-2; D: NA; size: NA; length: 13; V: TRBV27; CDR3: CASSWRGTGELFF; DNA: TGTGCCAGCAGTTGGAGGGGGACCGGGGAGCTGTTTTTT
J: TRBJ1-5; D: TRBD1; size: NA; length: 13; V: TRBV29-1; CDR3: CSAQEGAGQPQHF; DNA: TGCAGCGCCCAAGAGGGGGCCGGGCAGCCCCAGCATTTT
J: TRBJ2-1; D: NA; size: NA; length: 15; V: TRBV30; CDR3: CAWSVGIGSYNEQFF; DNA: TGTGCCTGGAGTGTAGGTATTGGCTCCTACAATGAGCAGTTCTTC
J: TRBJ2-1; D: NA; size: NA; length: 15; V: TRBV9; CDR3: CASSVGPINHNEQFF; DNA: TGTGCCAGCAGCGTGGGCCCCATCAACCACAATGAGCAGTTCTTC
J: TRBJ2-3; D: NA; size: once; length: 14; V: TRBV28; CDR3: CASSQGFGADTQYF; DNA: TGTGCCAGCAGTCAGGGGTTCGGGGCAGATACGCAGTATTTT
J: TRBJ2-1; D: NA; size: NA; length: 15; V: TRBV6-5; CDR3: CASTPRLGHTNEQFF; DNA: TGTGCCAGCACCCCCCGACTAGGACATACGAATGAGCAGTTCTTC
J: TRBJ1-5; D: TRBD1; size: NA; length: 14; V: TRBV28; CDR3: CASSLGQANQPQHF; DNA: TGTGCCAGCAGTTTGGGACAGGCTAATCAGCCCCAGCATTTT
J: TRBJ2-1; D: NA; size: NA; length: 15; V: TRBV4-2; CDR3: CASSQDRGTYNEQFF; DNA: TGTGCCAGCAGCCAAGATCGCGGTACATACAATGAGCAGTTCTTC
J: TRBJ2-3; D: TRBD1; size: once; length: 15; V: TRBV28; CDR3: CASSQFRGLADTQYF; DNA: TGTGCCAGCAGCCAATTCAGGGGGCTCGCAGATACGCAGTATTTT